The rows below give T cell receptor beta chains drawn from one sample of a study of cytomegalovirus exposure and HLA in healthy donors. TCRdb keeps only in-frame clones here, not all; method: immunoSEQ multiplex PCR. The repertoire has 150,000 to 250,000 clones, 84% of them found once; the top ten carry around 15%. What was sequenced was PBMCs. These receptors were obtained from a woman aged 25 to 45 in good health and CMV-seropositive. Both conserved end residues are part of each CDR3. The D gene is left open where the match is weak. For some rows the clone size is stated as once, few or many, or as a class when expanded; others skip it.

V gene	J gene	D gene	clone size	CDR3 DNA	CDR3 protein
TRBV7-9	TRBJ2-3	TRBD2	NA	TGTGCCAGCAGCTTATCTAGCGGGAGGGTCACAGATACGCAGTATTTT	CASSLSSGRVTDTQYF
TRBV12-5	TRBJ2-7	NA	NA	TGTGCTAGTGGGGAGGGACTGGGAGTTGGCGAGCAGTACTTC	CASGEGLGVGEQYF
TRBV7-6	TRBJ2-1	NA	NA	TGTGCCAGCAGCTTAGATACCAGGGCGGCCTTGGAGCAGTTCTTC	CASSLDTRAALEQFF
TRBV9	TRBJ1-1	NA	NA	TGTGCCAGCAGCCCCCGGAACACTGAAGCTTTCTTT	CASSPRNTEAFF
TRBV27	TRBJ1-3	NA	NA	TGTGCCAGCAGTTTGAAGGGGATCCCTGGAAACACCATATATTTT	CASSLKGIPGNTIYF
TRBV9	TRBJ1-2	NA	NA	TGTGCCAGCAGCGTAGCGTCAGGGAATGGCTACACCTTC	CASSVASGNGYTF
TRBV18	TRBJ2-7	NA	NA	TGTGCCAGCTCACCAGGGGGGACGTACGAGCAGTACTTC	CASSPGGTYEQYF
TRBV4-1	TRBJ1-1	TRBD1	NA	TGCGCCAGCAGCCAAGCTCAAACCGGGACAGGGGGTGGCACTGAAGCTTTCTTT	CASSQAQTGTGGGTEAFF
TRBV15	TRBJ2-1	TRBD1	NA	TGTGCCACCAGCAGAGACTTGGGGACAGGGTATGGCGAGCAGTTCTTC	CATSRDLGTGYGEQFF
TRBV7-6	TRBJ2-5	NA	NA	TGTGCCAGCAGCCAGGGACTCCCGGGAGTAGAGACCCAGTACTTC	CASSQGLPGVETQYF
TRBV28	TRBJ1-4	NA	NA	TGTGCCAGCAGGGGGCTAACTAATGAAAAACTGTTTTTT	CASRGLTNEKLFF
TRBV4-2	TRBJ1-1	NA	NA	TGTGCCAGCAGCCTGCAACAGGGCGCGAACACTGAAGCTTTCTTT	CASSLQQGANTEAFF
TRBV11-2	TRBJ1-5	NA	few	TGTGCCAGCAGCGCCGAACGGCTAGATCAGCCCCAGCATTTT	CASSAERLDQPQHF
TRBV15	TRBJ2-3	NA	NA	TGTGCCACCAGCAGGGGTCAGCGGGTGAGCACAGATACGCAGTATTTT	CATSRGQRVSTDTQYF
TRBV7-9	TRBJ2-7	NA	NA	TGTGCCAGCAGCCCGGGACAAAGCTACGAGCAGTACTTC	CASSPGQSYEQYF
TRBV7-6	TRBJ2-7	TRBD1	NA	TGTGCCAGCAGCTCCCCGGGACAGGGGGATTACGAGCAGTACTTC	CASSSPGQGDYEQYF
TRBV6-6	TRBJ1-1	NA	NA	TGTGCCAGCAGTTTGGACAGTAAAGCTTTCTTT	CASSLDSKAFF
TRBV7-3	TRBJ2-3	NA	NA	TGTGCCAGCAGCTCTACAGGGTTTGCAGATACGCAGTATTTT	CASSSTGFADTQYF
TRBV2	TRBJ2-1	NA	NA	TGTGCCAGCAAGGGGTCATGGAGAATTGACAATGAGCAGTTCTTC	CASKGSWRIDNEQFF
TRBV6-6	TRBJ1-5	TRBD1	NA	TGTGCCAGCAGTCTGACAGGGATGAATCAGCCCCAGCATTTT	CASSLTGMNQPQHF
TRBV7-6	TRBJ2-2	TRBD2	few	TGTGCCAGCAGCTCGGGGGCTAGCGGGAGTAACACCGGGGAGCTGTTTTTT	CASSSGASGSNTGELFF
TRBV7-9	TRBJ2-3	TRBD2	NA	TGTGCCAGCAGCCCGTTGTATGCGGGACTAGCGGGGAATACGCAGTATTTT	CASSPLYAGLAGNTQYF
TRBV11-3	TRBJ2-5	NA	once	TGTGCCAGCAGCGAGTCAAACAGGCACCAAGAGACCCAGTACTTC	CASSESNRHQETQYF
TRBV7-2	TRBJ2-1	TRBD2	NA	TGTGCCAGCAGCTCACCCGGGACTAGCGGGAGCGGTGAGCAGTTCTTC	CASSSPGTSGSGEQFF
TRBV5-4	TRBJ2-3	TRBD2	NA	TGTGCCAGCAGCTGGACTAGCGGGGATACAGATACGCAGTATTTT	CASSWTSGDTDTQYF
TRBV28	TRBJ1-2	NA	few	TGTGCCAGCAGTTTCTTCGGGGGCTACACCTTC	CASSFFGGYTF